Following are 25 T cell receptor beta chains from one sample sequenced in a study of metastatic and nonmetastatic thyroid tumors. No patient received treatment before thyroid surgery. TCRdb re-called clones via MiXCR from the PCR reads. The sample contains roughly 6,800 clones, around 19% of which appear only once. Sequenced input: adjacent normal tissue. Every receptor here comes from a female donor with papillary thyroid cancer or a benign thyroid nodule (not recorded which). Some clones in this sample may be carry-over from other donors' samples.

This clone was observed at least ten times. The rearrangement uses TRBV27 and TRBJ2-2, with D perhaps matching TRBD1 or TRBD2 (7 bases each). Germline V CDR1 and CDR2: MNHEY, SMNVEV (reference sequence). The V end was cut by 6 bases, the J end by 1 base, with 18 bases between. This CDR3 has 17 amino acids. CDR3 amino acids: CASSNPGGGGNTGELFF. DNA of the CDR3: TGTGCCAGCAGCAATCCAGGGGGGGGGGGGAACACCGGGGAGCTGTTTTTT.

This chain joins TRBV5-1 and TRBJ2-7, with 7 bases matching TRBD1. J gave up 3 bases and V 4 bases, and 7 bases lay outside the gene matches. Germline-derived CDR1 and CDR2 are SGHRS and YFSETQ. The CDR3 sequence is 14 residues long. The CDR3 sequence: CASSLTGAYYEQYF. The DNA of the CDR3 is TGCGCCAGCAGCCTCACAGGGGCCTACTACGAGCAGTACTTC.

This clone qualifies as medium-sized. V is TRBV7-2 and J is TRBJ1-2, with D perhaps TRBD1 (6 bases). V was cut by 5 bases and J by 7 bases, with 26 bases left in between. This CDR3 has 17 residues. The germline CDR1 and CDR2 sequences are SGHTA and FQGNSA. The CDR3 coding sequence is TGTGCCAGCAGCCCCGGGTTACAGGGAAGTATAGGGGGTGGCTACACCTTC. It codes for CASSPGLQGSIGGGYTF.

This clone was observed at least ten times. A read error may explain this, as a much larger clone is one base away. The V and J genes are TRBV15 and TRBJ2-7; D is uncertain. CDR1 is LNHNV and CDR2 is YYDKDF in the germline V gene (reference sequence). The CDR3 is 14 residues long. CDR3 loop: CATSQEGISDEQYF. For the CDR3, the DNA is TGTGCCACCAGCCAAGAAGGAATCTCCGACGAGCAGTACTTC.

This clone was recorded at least ten times. A much larger clone differs from this one at a single base, so this may be a read error. The same CDR3 also results from other DNA sequences found in this sample. In nucleotides, the CDR3 is TGTGCTAGTAGTTCCCGACTGGGTACTAATGAAAAACTGTTTTTT. Translating gives CASSSRLGTNEKLFF. The V call is TRBV19, the J call TRBJ1-4; D is ambiguous. This CDR3 has 15 amino acids. Per the germline V gene, CDR1 is LNHDA and CDR2 is SQIVND (reference sequence).

This chain connects TRBV24-1 to TRBJ2-5, with D perhaps matching TRBD1 (6 bases). Trimming took off 7 bases at V and 9 bases at J, with 14 bases between the two ends. Germline V lookup: CDR1 KGHDR, CDR2 SFDVKD. This CDR3 region has 12 residues. CDR3 sequence: CATSPEGGPQYF. DNA for the CDR3: TGTGCCACCAGCCCAGAAGGGGGACCCCAGTACTTC.

By share, this clone ranks as medium-sized. The J gene is TRBJ2-2, the V gene TRBV12-3 or TRBV12-4, with 7 bases lining up with TRBD1. The V segment lost 6 bases and the J segment 5 bases; nucleotides outside the gene matches: 9. This CDR3 is built from 15 residues. CDR3 DNA: TGTGCCAGCAGCCCAGACAGGGCGTGGACCGGGGAGCTGTTTTTT. This gives the protein CASSPDRAWTGELFF.

The chain employs TRBV9 and TRBJ1-2; D is unclear. The germline V gene has CDR1 SGDLS and CDR2 YYNGEE. The CDR3 totals 16 residues. Trimming shortened V by 4 bases and J by 0 bases, and 16 bases separated the two germline ends. The CDR3 bases are TGTGCCAGCAGCTCACCTCCGGGCGGCACTAACTATGGCTACACCTTC. This encodes CASSSPPGGTNYGYTF.

This chain links TRBV13 with TRBJ1-1, with a tentative D call TRBD1 (5 bases). Trimming shortened V by 3 bases and J by 2 bases, and 10 bases separated the two germline ends. The CDR3 length is 14 residues. Per the germline V gene, CDR1 is PRHDT and CDR2 is FYEKMQ (reference sequence). This chain's CDR3 is CASSFGGDNTEAFF. CDR3 coding DNA: TGTGCCAGCAGCTTTGGGGGGGACAACACTGAAGCTTTCTTT.

This clone occurred many times. CDR3 in DNA: TGTGCCAGCAGTTTTGGACGGATACAAGAGACCCAGTACTTC. Its protein is CASSFGRIQETQYF. The rearrangement uses TRBV12-3 or TRBV12-4 and TRBJ2-5; D is unclear. CDR3 size: 14 residues. The germline V and J ends were trimmed by 3 bases and 2 bases, with 10 bases remaining between them.

In its sample, this clone was seen many times. A read error is possible here, since a much larger clone lies one base away. The gene calls are TRBV19 and TRBJ1-1; D gene unclear. Germline V gene data show CDR1 as LNHDA and CDR2 as SQIVND (reference sequence). The CDR3 is made up of 13 amino acids. DNA for the CDR3: TGTGCCAGTAGTAGGGCGGGCGACACTGGAGCTTTCTTT. This translates into CASSRAGDTGAFF.

There are many counts of this clone. Compared with germline, one end of the junction differs, possibly owing to a read error. The chain joins TRBV5-4 to TRBJ1-1; TRBD1 matches 8 bases. The CDR3 has 13 residues. Germline CDR1 is SGHNT and CDR2 is YYREEE (reference sequence). Written as DNA, the CDR3 is TGCGCCAGCAGCAAGGACAGGGACACTAAAGCTTTCTTT. Translated: CASSKDRDTKAFF.

The genes are TRBV2 and TRBJ2-7; 11 bases are a match to TRBD2. The length of the CDR3 is 16 residues. V lost 1 base and J lost 2; bases outside the gene matches: 4. Germline V lookup: CDR1 SNHLY, CDR2 FYNNEI. CDR3 loop: CASSEGASGGPYEQYF. The DNA for the CDR3 is TGTGCCAGCAGTGAAGGGGCTAGCGGGGGGCCCTACGAGCAGTACTTC.

This clone was counted many times. The J gene is TRBJ2-4, the V gene TRBV12-5; no clear D gene. V was pared by 1 base and J by 0 bases, with 4 bases between. The CDR3 covers 14 residues. Germline V gene data show CDR1 as LGHNT and CDR2 as FRNRAP. The CDR3 nucleotides read TGTGCTAGTGGTTTGGGGACAGCCAAAAACATTCAGTACTTC. Protein product: CASGLGTAKNIQYF.

The chain employs TRBV27 and TRBJ2-7; TRBD2 matches 12 bases. This CDR3 is built from 17 residues. CDR1 MNHEY and CDR2 SMNVEV come from the germline V gene (reference sequence). V dropped 5 bases and J dropped 2; count of bases not matched to a gene: 10. Here the CDR3 DNA reads TGTGCCAGCAGTACTGGACTAGCGGGATTAGAGACCTACGAGCAGTACTTC. Translation gives CASSTGLAGLETYEQYF.

The chain has TRBV27 and TRBJ2-7, with D perhaps matching TRBD1 (6 bases). The germline gives CDR1 MNHEY, CDR2 SMNVEV (reference sequence). V was shortened by 2 bases and J by 2 bases, with 7 bases between the two germline ends. This CDR3 has 13 residues. The CDR3 DNA reads as TGTGCCAGCAGTTTAGGACAGACCTACGAGCAGTACTTC. Its protein is CASSLGQTYEQYF.

This clone showed up just a few times. V and J are TRBV6-1 and TRBJ1-2; the match to TRBD1 covers 12 bases. The CDR3 has 16 amino acids. CDR1 and CDR2 (germline): MNHNS, SASEGT. V trimming: 8 bases; J trimming: 4 bases; junction bases outside the gene matches: 11. As DNA, the CDR3 is TGTGCCAGCTATTTCCCCGGGACAGGGGGCAGCTATGGCTACACCTTC. The encoded protein is CASYFPGTGGSYGYTF.

This clone is labeled as medium-sized. The rearrangement uses TRBV6-1 and TRBJ1-2, with 9 nucleotides matching TRBD1. The CDR3 runs to 15 residues. The V gene end was trimmed by 5 bases and the J gene end by 2 bases; junction bases not matched to a gene: 6. Per the germline V gene, CDR1 is MNHNS and CDR2 is SASEGT. The CDR3: CASSSPGQGNYGYTF. The DNA of the CDR3 is TGTGCCAGCAGTTCACCGGGACAGGGAAACTATGGCTACACCTTC.

The rearrangement links TRBV20-1 to TRBJ2-1; D is possibly TRBD2 (6 bases). The CDR3 sequence is 14 residues long. Per germline, CDR1 DFQATT and CDR2 SNEGSKA (reference sequence). V dropped 6 bases and J dropped 0 bases, with 12 bases sitting between them. In DNA form, the CDR3 reads TGCAGTGCCCGGGACTGGAGCTCCTACAATGAGCAGTTCTTC. Its translation: CSARDWSSYNEQFF.

By share, this clone counts as medium-sized. V usage is TRBV13 and J usage is TRBJ2-3; the D gene could be TRBD1 or TRBD2 (5 bases each). The germline V gene encodes CDR1 PRHDT and CDR2 FYEKMQ (reference sequence). V shed 2 bases and J shed 4 bases, with 7 bases lying between them. CDR3 length equals 13 residues. The chain's CDR3 is CASSLRGADTQYF. The DNA of the CDR3 is TGTGCCAGCAGCTTACGGGGCGCAGATACGCAGTATTTT. The complete variable domain, with remaining parts taken from reference TRBV13 and TRBJ2-3, reads AAGVIQSPRHLIKEKRETATLKCYPIPRHDTVYWYQQGPGQDPQFLISFYEKMQSDKGSIPDRFSAQQFSDYHSELNMSSLELGDSALYFCASSLRGADTQYFGPGTRLTVL.

This clone was recorded many times. This chain connects TRBV11-2 to TRBJ2-5; D unresolved. The CDR3 runs 13 residues. Germline-derived CDR1 and CDR2 are SGHAT and FQNNGV. V was cut by 5 bases and J by 7 bases, with 14 bases left in between. The CDR3 region is CASSPRPDGTQYF. The CDR3 DNA is TGTGCCAGCAGCCCTAGGCCTGACGGGACCCAGTACTTC.

By share of the sample, this clone is medium-sized. The J gene is TRBJ2-7, the V gene TRBV10-2; 9 nucleotides line up with TRBD1. Germline-derived CDR1 and CDR2 are WSHSY and SAAADI. The J segment lost 3 bases and the V segment lost 3 bases, leaving 6 bases of the junction unmatched. CDR3 length: 15 amino acids. The CDR3 reads CASSETGTGFYEQYF. CDR3 nucleotides: TGCGCCAGCAGTGAAACCGGGACAGGGTTCTACGAGCAGTACTTC.

In its sample, this clone ranks as medium-sized. The CDR3 region has the DNA TGTGCCAGCAGCTTAGCCGCGACAGGGTACGAGCAGTACTTC. Amino acid sequence: CASSLAATGYEQYF. V and J are TRBV7-8 and TRBJ2-7; 7 nucleotides line up with TRBD1. With 0 bases clipped from V and 4 bases from J, the junction kept 3 bases outside the gene matches. The CDR3 contains 14 residues. Germline V lookup: CDR1 SGHVS, CDR2 FQNEAQ.

The V and J genes are TRBV7-2 and TRBJ1-2, with no clear D. The germline V gene encodes CDR1 SGHTA and CDR2 FQGNSA. There are 14 residues in the CDR3. Trimming left V 2 bases short and J 3 bases short, with 10 bases between. As DNA, the CDR3 is TGTGCCAGCAGCTTACTCTGGGGTTACTATGGCTACACCTTC. Translating it yields CASSLLWGYYGYTF.

By proportion, this clone is medium-sized. The chain has TRBV19 and TRBJ1-2; the match to TRBD1 covers 9 bases. The V segment lost 3 bases and the J segment 7 bases; nucleotides outside the gene matches: 6. This CDR3 is 14 amino acids long. Germline V gene lookup returns CDR1 LNHDA and CDR2 SQIVND (reference sequence). Written as DNA, the CDR3 is TGTGCCAGTAGTATTCAACAGGGGGCCGGTGGCTACACCTTC. Its translation is CASSIQQGAGGYTF.